This T cell receptor (beta chain) is drawn from a study of blood T cell repertoires in COVID-19. Across the study: Some COVID-19 samples were acute and others convalescent; all came from the United States, Italy and Spain. T cells, B-cell-depleted T cells, or PBMCs provided the cDNA or gDNA that served as material.

Authors' processing steps: Amplified reference gene primers provided the basis for estimating nucleated cell counts. Sequencing was performed with immunoSEQ multiplex PCR; in TCRdb, only in-frame clones are kept and a portion is missing. D and trimming were read from the DNA, whereas the V and J calls and clone size are those reported in that table. The data show fewer than 250,000 clones, 84% seen once. Seattle enrolled patients during active infection and tracked them longitudinally. Sequencing input: peripheral blood. The sequence was obtained from a woman of 80 years or more with COVID-19, enrolled during active disease.

CDR3 bases: TGTGCCAGCAGCTTTACGGGACAGGGCAATTCACCCCTCCACTTT. Amino acid sequence: CASSFTGQGNSPLHF. This chain uses TRBV7-9 with TRBJ1-6; TRBD1 agrees at 9 bases. The trim removed 3 bases at V and 7 bases at J, leaving 4 bases unmatched. This CDR3 has 15 amino acids. Germline lookup yields CDR1 SEHNR and CDR2 FQNEAQ (reference sequence).